This T cell receptor beta chain was sequenced for a study of shared clonotypes between healthy human individuals (dated by TCRdb to 2018 to 2020). Regarding the study in general: A few men and two women, aged 18 to 49 years, made up the cohort. For each donor, CD4 naive and CD4 memory were each given three plates, CD8 naive was given two plates, and CD8 memory was given one plate. Between about 0.9 and 8.9 billion PBMCs per donor were obtained by leukapheresis. To estimate repertoire size and how much clonotypes are shared between individuals, the study performed deep sequencing of blood TCR repertoires from roughly five healthy adults. To increase sequencing depth and limit assay-specific biases, TCR repertoire library preparation and sequencing were carried out by different laboratories using diverse techniques. General conclusions and limits of the study: Incomplete sequencing was indicated by rarefaction of sorted-subset datasets, despite the large sequencing depth. The genetic and exposure-history diversity represented was limited by the small number of donors. Estimated clonotype richness was generally larger for naive than for memory subsets. Only blood was sampled, and tissue TCR repertoires likely differ from those in blood. Across a few donors, 4.5% to 6.5% of naive CD4, around 3.3% of naive CD8, under 2.5% of memory CD4, and under 0.45% of memory CD8 clonotypes were shared. Pairwise subsampling indicated that sequencing depth was expected to affect the degree of clonotype sharing among donors. Compared with non-shared clonotypes, the clonotypes found in all four sorted-subset donors had higher generation probabilities.

CDR1 MGHRA and CDR2 YSYEKL are derived from the germline V gene. Trimming removed 3 bases from V and 4 bases from J; the gene matches leave 9 bases unexplained. The CDR3 runs 16 residues from the cysteine to the phenylalanine. Left in the record is the CDR3 DNA by itself, 48 bases read in frame from the first base. A remark on this clone: The target of this receptor is not known. Base qualities are not recorded, but no much larger clone differs from it by a single base.

Donors were healthy HIV-negative adults with no recently reported acute infections or vaccinations. Only Caucasian adults living in Nashville, Tennessee, USA were represented among the donors. CD4+ T cells were enriched through magnetic negative selection, after which naive cells were positively selected on CD45RA and the remaining negative fraction served as the memory subset. Blood was collected by leukapheresis, and PBMCs were isolated by Ficoll-Histopaque density gradient centrifugation and then cryopreserved in liquid nitrogen vapor phase. Analytical flow cytometry was used to check the purity and quantity of each magnetically sorted T cell population. Genomic DNA was isolated from every sorted fraction and measured by UV absorbance on a Nanodrop 2000c. Using the deep immunoSEQ assay, TCR CDR3 regions were amplified from genomic DNA by multiplex PCR. Extracted genomic DNA from each cell subset was spread evenly across all wells of several immunoSEQ 96-well plates, with each plate serving as a replicate. For sorted subsets, roughly 200 ng genomic DNA, equal to 30,000 or so T cell genomes, was loaded into each replicate PCR. The purified libraries were quantified using a Qubit 3.0 fluorometer, sized with a Bioanalyzer 2100, and then quantified again using the KAPA Library Quantification kit. Every immunoSEQ 96-well plate was sequenced on a separate single-read 150-cycle Illumina NextSeq 550 flow cell. The original pipeline was this. Because the immunoSEQ output held only junctional sequences and lacked quality scores, the filtering could not match the filtering applied to full-length reads. To assign V/J genes and CDR3, sequences were annotated against IMGT germline references using PyIR, a Python wrapper for IgBLAST v1.9. Reads were filtered out if the reads had weak V/J assignments (E-value above 1e-6), no CDR3, stop codons, out-of-frame junctions, or ambiguous translated residues. V3J clonotypes were defined as sequences sharing an identical inferred V gene, J gene, and CDR3 amino acid sequence. Percentage overlap between repertoires was calculated by dividing the number of shared unique clonotypes by the size of the smaller repertoire. Three approaches were used to assess repertoire richness: RTK rarefaction, the Chao1 estimator, and Recon v2.1 estimates of unobserved clonotypes. Generation probabilities for all TCRbeta clonotypes obtained by the gDNA method from several donors were computed using OLGA. The immuneACCESS repertoire file appears here via TCRdb, limited to in-frame rearrangements. These files lack a portion of the clones; in checked studies, under half of the deficit traces to unresolved V genes, and the cause of the others is not known. The DNA gave D and trimming, while V, J and clone size come from that table. In this sample the table shows 2,500,000 or so clones, 90% to 95% of which occur a single time. The ten largest make up 0.36% of the sample.

The origin of this receptor is a man aged 18 to 29 in good health. Some clones in this sample may be carry-over from other donors' samples. Material for sequencing was naive CD4+ T cells from PBMCs. What the cell subset or site label conveys for this sample: CD45RA+ positively selected. This receptor chain uses TRBV4-1 and TRBJ2-1, with TRBD2 identical over 7 junction bases. The CDR3 region: CASSQPREARYNEQFF. The DNA sequence is TGCGCCAGCAGCCAGCCCCGGGAGGCCCGGTACAATGAGCAGTTCTTC.